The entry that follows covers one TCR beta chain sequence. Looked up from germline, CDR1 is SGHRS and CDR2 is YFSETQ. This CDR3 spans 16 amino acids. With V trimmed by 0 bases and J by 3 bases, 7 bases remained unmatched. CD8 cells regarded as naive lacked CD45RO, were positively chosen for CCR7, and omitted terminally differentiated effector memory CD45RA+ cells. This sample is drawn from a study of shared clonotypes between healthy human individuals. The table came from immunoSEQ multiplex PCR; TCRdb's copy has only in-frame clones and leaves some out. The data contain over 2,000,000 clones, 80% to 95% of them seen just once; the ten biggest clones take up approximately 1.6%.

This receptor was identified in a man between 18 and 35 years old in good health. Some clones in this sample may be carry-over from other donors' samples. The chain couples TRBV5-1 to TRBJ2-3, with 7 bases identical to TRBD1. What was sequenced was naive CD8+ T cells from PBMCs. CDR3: CASSLDRLRGTDTQYF. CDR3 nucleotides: TGCGCCAGCAGCTTGGATCGCCTCAGGGGGACAGATACGCAGTATTTT.